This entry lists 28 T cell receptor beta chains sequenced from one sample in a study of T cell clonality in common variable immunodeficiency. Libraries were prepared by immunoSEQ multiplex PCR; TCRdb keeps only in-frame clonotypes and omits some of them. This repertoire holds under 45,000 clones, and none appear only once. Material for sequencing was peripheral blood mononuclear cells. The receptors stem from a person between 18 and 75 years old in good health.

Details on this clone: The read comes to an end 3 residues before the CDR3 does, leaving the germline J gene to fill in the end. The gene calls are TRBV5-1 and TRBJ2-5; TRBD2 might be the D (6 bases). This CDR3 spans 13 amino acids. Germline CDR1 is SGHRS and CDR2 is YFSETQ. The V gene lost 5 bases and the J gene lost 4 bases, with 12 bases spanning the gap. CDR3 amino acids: CASSRLVGETQYF. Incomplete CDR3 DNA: TGCGCCAGCAGTCGACTAGTGGGAGAGACC.

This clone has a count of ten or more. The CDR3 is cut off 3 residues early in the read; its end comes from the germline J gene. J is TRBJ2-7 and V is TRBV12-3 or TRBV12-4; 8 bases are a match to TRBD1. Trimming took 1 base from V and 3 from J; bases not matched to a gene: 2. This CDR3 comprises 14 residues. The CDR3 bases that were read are TGTGCCAGCAGTTTAGGGACAGGGAACTACGAG. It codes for CASSLGTGNYE. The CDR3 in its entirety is CASSLGTGNYEQYF.

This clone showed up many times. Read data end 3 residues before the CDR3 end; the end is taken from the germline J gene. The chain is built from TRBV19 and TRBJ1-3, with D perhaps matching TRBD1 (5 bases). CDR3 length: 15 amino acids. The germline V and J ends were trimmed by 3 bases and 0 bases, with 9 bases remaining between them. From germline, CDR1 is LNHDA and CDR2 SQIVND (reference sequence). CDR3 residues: CASSITGLSGNTIYF. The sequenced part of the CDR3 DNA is TGTGCCAGTAGTATTACAGGTCTCTCTGGAAACACC.

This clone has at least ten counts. The CDR3 protein is CASSTGGGANVLTF. CDR3 DNA (partial): TGTGCCAGCAGTACAGGGGGTGGGGCCAACGTC. This chain connects TRBV6-2 or TRBV6-3 to TRBJ2-6, with TRBD1 matching over 8 bases. The read ends 3 residues early relative to the CDR3; the germline J gene fills the gap. The CDR3 has 14 residues. Unmatched junction bases numbered 0, after V lost 5 bases and J lost 3 bases. CDR1 is MNHEY and CDR2 is SVGEGT in the germline V gene.

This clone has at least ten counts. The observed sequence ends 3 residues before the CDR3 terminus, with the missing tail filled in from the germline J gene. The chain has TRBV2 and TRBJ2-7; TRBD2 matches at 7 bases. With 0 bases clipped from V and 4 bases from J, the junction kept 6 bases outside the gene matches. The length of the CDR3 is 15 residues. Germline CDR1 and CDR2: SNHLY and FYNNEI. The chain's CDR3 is CASSEAGAGSYEQYF. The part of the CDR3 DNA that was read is TGTGCCAGCAGTGAAGCTGGAGCGGGGTCTTACGAG.

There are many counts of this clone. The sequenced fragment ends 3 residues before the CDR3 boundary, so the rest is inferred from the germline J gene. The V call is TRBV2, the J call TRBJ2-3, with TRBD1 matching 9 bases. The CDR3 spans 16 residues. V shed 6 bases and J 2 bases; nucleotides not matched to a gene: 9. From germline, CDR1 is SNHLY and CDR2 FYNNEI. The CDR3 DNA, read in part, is TGTGCCAGCAGGCACCGGGACAGGGTCCCCACAGATACG. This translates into CASRHRDRVPTDT. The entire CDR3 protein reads CASRHRDRVPTDTQYF.

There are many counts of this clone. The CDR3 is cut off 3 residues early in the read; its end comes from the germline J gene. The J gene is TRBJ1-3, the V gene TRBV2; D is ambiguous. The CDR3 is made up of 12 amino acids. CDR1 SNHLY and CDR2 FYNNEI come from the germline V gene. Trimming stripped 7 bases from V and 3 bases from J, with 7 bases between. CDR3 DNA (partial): TGTGCCAGCACTGATAGTGGAAACACC. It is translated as CASTDSGNT. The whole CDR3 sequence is CASTDSGNTIYF. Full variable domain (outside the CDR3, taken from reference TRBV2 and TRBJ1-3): EPEVTQTPSHQVTQMGQEVILRCVPISNHLYFYWYRQILGQKVEFLVSFYNNEISEKSEIFDDQFSVERPDGSNFTLKIRSTKLEDSAMYFCASTDSGNTIYFGEGSWLTVV.

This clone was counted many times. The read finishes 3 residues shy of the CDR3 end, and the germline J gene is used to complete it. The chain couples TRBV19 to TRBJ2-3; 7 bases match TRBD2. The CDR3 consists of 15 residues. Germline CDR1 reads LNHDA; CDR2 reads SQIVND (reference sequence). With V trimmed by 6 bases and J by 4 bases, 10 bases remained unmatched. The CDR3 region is CASRRGESQADTQYF. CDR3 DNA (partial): TGTGCCAGTAGACGGGGGGAGTCCCAGGCAGATACG.

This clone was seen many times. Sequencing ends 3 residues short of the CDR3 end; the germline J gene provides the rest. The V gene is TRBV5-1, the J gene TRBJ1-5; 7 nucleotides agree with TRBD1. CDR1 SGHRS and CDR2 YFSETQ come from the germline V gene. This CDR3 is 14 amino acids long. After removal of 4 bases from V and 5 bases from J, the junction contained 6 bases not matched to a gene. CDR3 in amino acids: CASSLRGDHQPQHF. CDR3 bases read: TGCGCCAGCAGCCTCAGGGGGGACCATCAGCCC.

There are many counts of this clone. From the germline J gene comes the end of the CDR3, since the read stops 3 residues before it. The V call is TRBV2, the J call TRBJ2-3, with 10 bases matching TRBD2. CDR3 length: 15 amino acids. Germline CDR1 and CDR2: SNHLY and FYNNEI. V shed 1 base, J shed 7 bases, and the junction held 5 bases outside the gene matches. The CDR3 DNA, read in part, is TGTGCCAGCAGTGAAGAAGCGGGAGGGTCAAATACG. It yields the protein CASSEEAGGSNT. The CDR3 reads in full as CASSEEAGGSNTQYF.

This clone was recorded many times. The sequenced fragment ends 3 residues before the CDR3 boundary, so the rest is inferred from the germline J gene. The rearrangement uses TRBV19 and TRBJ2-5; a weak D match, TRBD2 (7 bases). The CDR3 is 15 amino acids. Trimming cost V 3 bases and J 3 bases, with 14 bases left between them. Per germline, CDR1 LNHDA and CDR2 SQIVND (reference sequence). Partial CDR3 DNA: TGTGCCAGTAGTATCTGGGGGGGGGCAGAAGAGACC. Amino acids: CASSIWGGAEET. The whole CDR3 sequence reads CASSIWGGAEETQYF.

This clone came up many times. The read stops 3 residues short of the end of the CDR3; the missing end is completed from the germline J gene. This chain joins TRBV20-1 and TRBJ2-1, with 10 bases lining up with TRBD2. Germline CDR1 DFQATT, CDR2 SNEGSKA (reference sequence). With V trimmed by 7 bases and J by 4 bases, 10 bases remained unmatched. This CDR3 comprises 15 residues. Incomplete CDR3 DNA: TGCAGTGTTCCCATAGCGGGAGGATATTACAATGAG. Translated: CSVPIAGGYYNE. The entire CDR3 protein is CSVPIAGGYYNEQFF.

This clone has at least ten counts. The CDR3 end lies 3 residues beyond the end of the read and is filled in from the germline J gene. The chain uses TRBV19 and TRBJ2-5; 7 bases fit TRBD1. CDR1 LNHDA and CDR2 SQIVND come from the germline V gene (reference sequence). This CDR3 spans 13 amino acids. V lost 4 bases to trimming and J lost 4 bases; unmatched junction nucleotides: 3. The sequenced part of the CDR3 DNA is TGTGCCAGTAGTACGGGACAGCTAGAGACC. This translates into CASSTGQLET. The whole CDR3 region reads CASSTGQLETQYF.

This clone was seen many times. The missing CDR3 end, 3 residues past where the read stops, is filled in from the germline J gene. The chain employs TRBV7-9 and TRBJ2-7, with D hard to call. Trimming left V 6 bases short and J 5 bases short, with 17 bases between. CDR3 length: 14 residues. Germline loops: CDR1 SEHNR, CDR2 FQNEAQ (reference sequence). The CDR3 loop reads CASSPGSASDEQYF. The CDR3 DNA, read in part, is TGTGCCAGCAGTCCCGGGTCCGCGTCCGACGAG.

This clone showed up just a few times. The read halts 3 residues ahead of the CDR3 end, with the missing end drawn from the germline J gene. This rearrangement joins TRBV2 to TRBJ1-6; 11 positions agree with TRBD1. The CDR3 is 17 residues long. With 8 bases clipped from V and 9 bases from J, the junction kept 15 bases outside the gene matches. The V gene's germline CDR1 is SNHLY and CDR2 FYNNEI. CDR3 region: CASGSRTGGGWSSPLHF. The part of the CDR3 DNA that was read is TGTGCCAGCGGCTCTCGGACAGGGGGCGGTTGGAGTTCACCC.

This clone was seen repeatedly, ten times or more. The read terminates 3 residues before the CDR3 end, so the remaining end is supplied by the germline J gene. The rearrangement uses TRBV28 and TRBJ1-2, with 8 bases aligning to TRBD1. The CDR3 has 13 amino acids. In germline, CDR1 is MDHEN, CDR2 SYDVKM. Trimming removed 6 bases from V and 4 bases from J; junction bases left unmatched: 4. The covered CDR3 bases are TGTGCCAGCAGCCTCAGGGGGCCCTATGGC. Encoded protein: CASSLRGPYG. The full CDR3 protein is CASSLRGPYGYTF.

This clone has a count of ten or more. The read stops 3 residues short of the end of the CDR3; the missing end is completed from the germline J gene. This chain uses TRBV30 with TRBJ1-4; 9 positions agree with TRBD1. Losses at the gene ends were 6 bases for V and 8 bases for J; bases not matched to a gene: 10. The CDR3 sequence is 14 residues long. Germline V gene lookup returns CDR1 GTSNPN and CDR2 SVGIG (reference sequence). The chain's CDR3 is CACLDRGKGEKLFF. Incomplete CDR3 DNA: TGTGCCTGCCTGGACAGGGGAAAGGGAGAAAAA.

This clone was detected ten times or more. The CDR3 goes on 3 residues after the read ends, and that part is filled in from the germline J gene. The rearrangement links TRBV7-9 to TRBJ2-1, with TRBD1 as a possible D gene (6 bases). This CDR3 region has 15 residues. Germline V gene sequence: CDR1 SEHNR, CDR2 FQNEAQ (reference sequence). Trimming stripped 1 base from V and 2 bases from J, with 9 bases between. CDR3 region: CASSLVGTTYNEQFF. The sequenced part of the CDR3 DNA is TGTGCCAGCAGCTTAGTCGGGACAACCTACAATGAG.

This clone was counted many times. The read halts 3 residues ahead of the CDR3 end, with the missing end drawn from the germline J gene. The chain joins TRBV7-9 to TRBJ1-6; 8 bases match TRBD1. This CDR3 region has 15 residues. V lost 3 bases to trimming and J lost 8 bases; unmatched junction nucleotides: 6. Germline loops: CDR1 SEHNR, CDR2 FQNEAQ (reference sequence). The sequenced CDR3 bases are TGTGCCAGCAGCTTTCCAGGGGGCATGGATTCACCC. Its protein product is CASSFPGGMDSP. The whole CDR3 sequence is CASSFPGGMDSPLHF.

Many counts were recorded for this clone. Incomplete CDR3 DNA: TGCAGTGCTAGAGATAGGTCGGGAGCGGGTAATGAG. Amino acids: CSARDRSGAGNE. The full CDR3 protein reads CSARDRSGAGNEQFF. The chain has TRBV20-1 and TRBJ2-1, with D tentatively TRBD2 (6 bases). The read is 3 residues too short to cover the CDR3 end, so that end is filled in from the germline J gene. Trimming removed 0 bases from V and 7 bases from J, with 16 bases in between. CDR1 is DFQATT, CDR2 SNEGSKA, per germline (reference sequence). CDR3 size: 15 residues.

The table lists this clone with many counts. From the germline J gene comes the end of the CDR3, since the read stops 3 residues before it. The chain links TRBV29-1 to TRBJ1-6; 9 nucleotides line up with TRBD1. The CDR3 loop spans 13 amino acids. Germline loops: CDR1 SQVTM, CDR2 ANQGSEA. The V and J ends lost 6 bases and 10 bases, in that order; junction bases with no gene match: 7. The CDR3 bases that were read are TGCAGCGTCGCTGACAGGGGGGGATCACCC. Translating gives CSVADRGGSP. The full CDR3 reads CSVADRGGSPLHF.

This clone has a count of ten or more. This CDR3 is CASSLTASTDTQYF. Incomplete CDR3 DNA: TGTGCCAGCAGCTTGACAGCTAGCACAGATACG. The J gene is TRBJ2-3, the V gene TRBV5-8; D gene unclear. The read comes to an end 3 residues before the CDR3 does, leaving the germline J gene to fill in the end. Germline loops: CDR1 SGHTS, CDR2 YDEGEE. This CDR3 spans 14 amino acids. V lost 1 base and J lost 0, with 6 bases in between.

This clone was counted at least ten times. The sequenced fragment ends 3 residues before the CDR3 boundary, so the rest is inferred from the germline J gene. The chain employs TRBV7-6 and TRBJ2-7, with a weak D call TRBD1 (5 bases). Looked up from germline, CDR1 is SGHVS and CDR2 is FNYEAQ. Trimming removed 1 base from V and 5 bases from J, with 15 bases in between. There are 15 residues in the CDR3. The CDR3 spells CASSLGTPSVHEQYF. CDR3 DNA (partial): TGTGCCAGCAGCTTAGGGACACCATCGGTGCACGAG.

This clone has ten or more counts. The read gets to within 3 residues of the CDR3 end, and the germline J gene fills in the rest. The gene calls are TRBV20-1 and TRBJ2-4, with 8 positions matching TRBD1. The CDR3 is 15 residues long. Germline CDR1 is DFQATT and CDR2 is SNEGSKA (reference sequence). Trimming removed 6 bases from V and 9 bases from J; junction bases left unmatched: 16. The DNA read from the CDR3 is TGCAGTGCCAGCCGTACCTCAGGGGGCGCGGGCATT. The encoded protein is CSASRTSGGAGI. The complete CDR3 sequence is CSASRTSGGAGIQYF.

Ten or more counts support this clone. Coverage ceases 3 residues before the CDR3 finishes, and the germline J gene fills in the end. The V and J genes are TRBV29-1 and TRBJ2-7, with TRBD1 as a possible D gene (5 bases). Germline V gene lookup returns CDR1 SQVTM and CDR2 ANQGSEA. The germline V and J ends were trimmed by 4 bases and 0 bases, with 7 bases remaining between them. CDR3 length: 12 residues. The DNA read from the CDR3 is TGCAGCGTTGTAGGGGCCTCCTACGAG. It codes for CSVVGASYE. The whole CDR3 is CSVVGASYEQYF.

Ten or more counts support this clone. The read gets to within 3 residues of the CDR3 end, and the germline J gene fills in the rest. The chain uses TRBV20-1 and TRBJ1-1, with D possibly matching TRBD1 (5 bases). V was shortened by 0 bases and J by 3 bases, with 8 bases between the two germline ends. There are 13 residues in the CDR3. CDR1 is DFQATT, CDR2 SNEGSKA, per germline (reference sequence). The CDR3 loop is CSARDGGDTEAFF. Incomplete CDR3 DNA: TGCAGTGCTAGAGACGGAGGGGACACTGAA.

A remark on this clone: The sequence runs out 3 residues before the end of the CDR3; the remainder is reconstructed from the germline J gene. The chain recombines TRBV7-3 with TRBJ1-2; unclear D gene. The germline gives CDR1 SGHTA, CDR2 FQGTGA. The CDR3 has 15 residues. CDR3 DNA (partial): TGTGCCAGCAGCGTCGGACTAGCGGGATGGAATGAC. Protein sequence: CASSVGLAGWND. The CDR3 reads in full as CASSVGLAGWNDYTF.

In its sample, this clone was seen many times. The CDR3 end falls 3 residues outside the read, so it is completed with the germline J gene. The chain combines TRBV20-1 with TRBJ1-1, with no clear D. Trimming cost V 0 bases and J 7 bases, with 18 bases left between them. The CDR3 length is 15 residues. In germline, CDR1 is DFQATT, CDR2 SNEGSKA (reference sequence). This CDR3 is CSARDGPAEKVEAFF. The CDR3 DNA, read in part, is TGCAGTGCTAGAGATGGGCCCGCCGAAAAAGTTGAA.